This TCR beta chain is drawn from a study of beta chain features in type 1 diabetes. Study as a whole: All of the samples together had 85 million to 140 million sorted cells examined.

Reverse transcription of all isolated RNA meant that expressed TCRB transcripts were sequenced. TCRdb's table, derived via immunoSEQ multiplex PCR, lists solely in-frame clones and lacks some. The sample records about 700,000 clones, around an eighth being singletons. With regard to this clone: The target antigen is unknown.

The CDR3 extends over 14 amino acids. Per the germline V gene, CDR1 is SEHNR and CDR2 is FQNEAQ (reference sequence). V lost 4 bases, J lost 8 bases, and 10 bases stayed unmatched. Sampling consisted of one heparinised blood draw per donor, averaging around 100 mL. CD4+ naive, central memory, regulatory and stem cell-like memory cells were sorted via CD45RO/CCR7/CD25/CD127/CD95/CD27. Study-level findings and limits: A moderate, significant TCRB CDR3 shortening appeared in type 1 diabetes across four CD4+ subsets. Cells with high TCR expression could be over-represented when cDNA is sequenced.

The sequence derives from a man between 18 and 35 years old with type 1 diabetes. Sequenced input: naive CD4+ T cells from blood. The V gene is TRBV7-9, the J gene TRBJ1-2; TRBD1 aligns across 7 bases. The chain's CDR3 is CASSSGQPPGGYTF. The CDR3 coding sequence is TGTGCCAGCAGCTCGGGACAGCCCCCTGGGGGCTACACCTTC.